Listed below are T cell receptor beta chains from one sample, sequenced in a study of T cells in Graves' hyperthyroidism and ophthalmopathy. TCRdb recomputed calls from the multiplex PCR reads with MiXCR, one row per CDR3 protein. This table holds about 280,000 distinct CDR3 sequences, less than 30% found once. The specimen sequenced was blood. These receptors came from a man between 35 and 55 years old with Graves' hyperthyroidism that later progressed to Graves' ophthalmopathy. The CDR3 runs from the conserved cysteine through the conserved F or W. D genes are given only for firm matches. The size field is filled for only some rows; it gives once, few, many or a size class.

clone_size j_call d_call cdr3_length v_call cdr3_nt cdr3_aa
- TRBJ2-4 TRBD2 16 TRBV11-2 TGTGCCAGCAGCCGGGGGGAGATCGTAGCCAAAAACATTCAGTACTTC CASSRGEIVAKNIQYF
- TRBJ1-2 - 14 TRBV6-2/TRBV6-3 TGTGCCAGCAGTTACAGCGGGGCCAGGTATGGCTACACCTTC CASSYSGARYGYTF
many TRBJ1-1 - 17 TRBV6-4 TGTGCCAGCAGTCGCACACCCGGGGGCTTTAGGGACACTGAAGCTTTCTTT CASSRTPGGFRDTEAFF
many TRBJ1-1 - 14 TRBV28 TGTGCCAGCAGTCCGGGAGCGATGAACACTGAAGCTTTCTTT CASSPGAMNTEAFF
- TRBJ2-5 TRBD2 15 TRBV28 TGTGCCAGCAGTTTTTCGACTAGCGGGCAAGAGACCCAGTACTTC CASSFSTSGQETQYF
- TRBJ2-7 - 15 TRBV18 TGTGCCAGCTCCCTCTCCGGGAGCGGGCCCTACGAGCAGTACTTC CASSLSGSGPYEQYF
- TRBJ2-2 - 14 TRBV6-1 TGTGCCACCATACAGGGTGTCGGCGCCGGGGAGCTGTTTTTT CATIQGVGAGELFF
- TRBJ2-2 - 15 TRBV11-2 TGTGCCAGCAGCCAAGGGGTCGCGAACACCGGGGAGCTGTTTTTT CASSQGVANTGELFF
- TRBJ1-1 - 14 TRBV20-1 TGCAGTGCTATGCCGGGGCGGGGAGGGTCGGAGGCTTTCTTT CSAMPGRGGSEAFF
many TRBJ1-1 TRBD1 14 TRBV5-1 TGCGCCAGCAGCCATGCGACAGGGACGGGTGAAGCTTTCTTT CASSHATGTGEAFF
many TRBJ2-2 - 13 TRBV19 TGTGCTACACCCGGAGGGGGTACCGGGGAGCTGTTTTTT CATPGGGTGELFF
- TRBJ1-2 - 16 TRBV28 TGTGCCAGCAGCCCGACCCGGACAAGTACTAACTATGGCTACACCTTC CASSPTRTSTNYGYTF
many TRBJ2-7 - 14 TRBV2 TGTGCCAGCAAAGGACGGGCAGGCTCCTACGAGCAGTACTTC CASKGRAGSYEQYF
many TRBJ1-1 TRBD1 15 TRBV5-1 TGCGCCAGCAGCTCCTCAGGGGGCTTCAACACTGAAGCTTTCTTT CASSSSGGFNTEAFF
many TRBJ1-1 - 13 TRBV4-1 TGCGCCAGCAGCCAAGTCCCCAACGGTGTTGCTTTCTTT CASSQVPNGVAFF
many TRBJ1-5 - 14 TRBV20-1 TGCAGTGCTAGAGAACAGGGAAGCAATCAGCCCCAGCATTTT CSAREQGSNQPQHF
many TRBJ2-5 - 14 TRBV20-1 TGCAGTGCTAGCAGGGGTCTGGGTCAAGAGACCCAGTACTTC CSASRGLGQETQYF
many TRBJ1-2 - 14 TRBV24-1 TGTGCCACCAGTGACACCACAGCGAACTATGGCTACACCTTC CATSDTTANYGYTF
many TRBJ2-2 TRBD2 17 TRBV10-2 TGCGCCAGCAGTGAGTCTCTTTGGACTAGCGGGAGAGGGGAGCTGTTTTTT CASSESLWTSGRGELFF
many TRBJ1-1 TRBD1 14 TRBV11-3 TGTGCCAGCAGCTTGGGACAGGTTCACACTGAAGCTTTCTTT CASSLGQVHTEAFF
many TRBJ1-5 - 12 TRBV24-1 TGTGCCACCAGTGATTCTGGGCAGCCCCAGCATTTT CATSDSGQPQHF
- TRBJ1-5 - 14 TRBV6-5 TGTGCCAGCAGTTACGGACAGTCCAATCAGCCCCAGCATTTT CASSYGQSNQPQHF
many TRBJ2-7 - 15 TRBV28 TGTGCCAGCAGTCCCTCCTCACAGGGCTCCTACGAGCAGTACTTC CASSPSSQGSYEQYF
many TRBJ1-2 - 15 TRBV14 TGTGCCAGCAGCCAAGAGGGGCAGGGCCGTCATGGCTACACCTTC CASSQEGQGRHGYTF
many TRBJ1-5 TRBD1 16 TRBV6-2/TRBV6-3 TGTGCCAGCAGTTGGGGACAGGGGGGGGGCAATCAGCCCCAGCATTTT CASSWGQGGGNQPQHF
many TRBJ2-7 TRBD1 14 TRBV19 TGTGCCAGTAGTAAACCGGGACAGGGCTACGAGCAGTACTTC CASSKPGQGYEQYF
- TRBJ2-6 TRBD1 18 TRBV24-1 TGTGCCACCAGCGGGACAGGGGGGAAGCTCTCTGGGGCCAACGTCCTGACTTTC CATSGTGGKLSGANVLTF
many TRBJ2-7 - 12 TRBV5-1 TGCGCCAGCAGCTTGGGTCTCTCTGAGCAGTACTTC CASSLGLSEQYF
many TRBJ2-7 TRBD2 16 TRBV15 TGTGCCACCAGCAGAGTGGGACTAGCGGACTCCTACGAGCAGTACTTC CATSRVGLADSYEQYF
many TRBJ2-7 TRBD1 13 TRBV12-5 TGTGCTAGTGGTTTGCAGGGGGCTTACGAGCAGTACTTC CASGLQGAYEQYF
once TRBJ1-5 - 17 TRBV24-1 TGTGCCACCAGTGATTCGGGGAGGGGAAGGAGCAATCAGCCCCAGCATTTT CATSDSGRGRSNQPQHF
- TRBJ2-7 TRBD2 13 TRBV12-3/TRBV12-4 TGTGCCACCACCACTAGCGGGACTTTCGAGCAGTACTTC CATTTSGTFEQYF
many TRBJ2-2 - 12 TRBV6-1 TGTGCCAGCAGTGAATTCGAAGGGGAGCTGTTTTTT CASSEFEGELFF
many TRBJ2-7 - 12 TRBV11-2 TGTGCCAGCAGCTCGGGGCGGGGTGAGCAGTACTTC CASSSGRGEQYF
many TRBJ2-2 TRBD1 17 TRBV20-1 TGCAGTGCTAGAGATTCGTCAGGGGGCGCCTATCCCGGGGAGCTGTTTTTT CSARDSSGGAYPGELFF
- TRBJ1-1 - 11 TRBV12-3/TRBV12-4 TGTGCCAGCACCCTTGGGACTGAAGCTTTCTTT CASTLGTEAFF
many TRBJ1-2 TRBD1 16 TRBV28 TGTGCCAGCAGTTACTTACCGGGACAGGGGGTCTATGGCTACACCTTC CASSYLPGQGVYGYTF
- TRBJ2-2 TRBD2 15 TRBV4-2 TGTGCCGCGGCGGGAGGGCCCACGAACACCGGGGAGCTGTTTTTT CAAAGGPTNTGELFF
- TRBJ1-1 - 12 TRBV6-1 TGTGCCAGCAGAACAGGGAGGACTGAAGCTTTCTTT CASRTGRTEAFF
many TRBJ1-2 - 15 TRBV5-1 TGCGCCAGCAGAATCCAAGGACGGACGGTATATGGCTACACCTTC CASRIQGRTVYGYTF